A single sample is the source of the 17 T cell receptor beta chains below, sequenced in a study of tumor and adjacent non-tumor tissue in lung cancer. RNA was extracted from bulk tissue without any cell sorting. Three rounds of nested PCR, following a modified ARM-PCR protocol, produced the TCRbeta library. TCRdb independently ran MiXCR on the multiplex PCR reads; one entry per CDR3 protein. The sample lists about 76,000 distinct CDR3 sequences; roughly 70% were seen once. Sequencing input: lung tumor tissue. These receptors all stem from a woman in her seventies with non-small cell lung cancer.

The rearrangement uses TRBV6-1 and TRBJ2-5; TRBD1 aligns across 7 bases. V lost 11 bases and J lost 5; bases outside the gene matches: 14. Germline lookup yields CDR1 MNHNS and CDR2 SASEGT. This CDR3 is 14 amino acids long. The CDR3 DNA reads TGTGCCGATCACCCCGGGACAGAGGTGGAGACCCAGTACTTC. Protein: CADHPGTEVETQYF.

As regards this clonotype: Since the CDR3 does not end with the conserved phenylalanine or tryptophan, this likely comes from a read error. V and J are TRBV29-1 and TRBJ2-2, with TRBD2 matching over 11 bases. Germline V gives CDR1 SQVTM, CDR2 ANQGSEA. This CDR3 region has 16 residues. CDR3 DNA: TGCGGCGTTGAGCTCACTAGCGGGAGATACACTGGGGAGCTGTTTTCT. Translating gives CGVELTSGRYTGELFS.

With regard to this clonotype: At one end, the junction sequence differs from germline, possibly due to a read error. The chain links TRBV20-1 to TRBJ2-7, with TRBD1 identical over 7 bases. Germline V gives CDR1 DFQATT, CDR2 SNEGSKA (reference sequence). The CDR3 length is 13 residues. CDR3 DNA: TGCAGTGCAGAACCGGGACAGTGCTACGAGCAGTATTTC. It translates to CSAEPGQCYEQYF.

Ten or more counts support this clonotype. V is TRBV20-1 and J is TRBJ2-7; D gene uncertain. Trimming left V 5 bases short and J 1 base short, with 15 bases between. Germline CDR1 reads DFQATT; CDR2 reads SNEGSKA (reference sequence). The CDR3 sequence is 14 residues long. The CDR3 sequence: CSAARPFMSYEQYF. CDR3 coding DNA: TGCAGTGCTGCGCGCCCGTTCATGTCCTACGAGCAGTACTTC.

This clonotype was seen ten or more times. This rearrangement joins TRBV6-6 to TRBJ2-1; a weak D match, TRBD2 (7 bases). Germline CDR1 MNHNY, CDR2 SVGAGI (reference sequence). V lost 5 bases to trimming and J lost 5 bases, with 19 bases between them. This CDR3 spans 16 amino acids. The CDR3 nucleotides read TGTGCCAGCAGTGCCTACAGGGAGGGATCCCACAATGAGCAGTTCTTC. This translates into CASSAYREGSHNEQFF.

On this clonotype itself: Sequence at one end of the junction differs from germline and may be a read error. The chain combines TRBV5-1 with TRBJ1-6; possible D gene TRBD1, 5 bases. This CDR3 region has 16 residues. Germline V CDR1 and CDR2: SGHRS, YFSETQ. The CDR3 spells CANSSRDPGPNSPLHF. The CDR3 DNA reads as TGCGCCAACAGCAGCCGGGACCCCGGTCCGAATTCACCCCTCCACTTT.

Details on this clonotype: At one end, the junction sequence differs from germline, possibly due to a read error. This chain uses TRBV11-3 with TRBJ2-5, with D tentatively TRBD1 (7 bases). Germline CDR1 reads SGHNT; CDR2 reads YENEEA. This CDR3 region has 14 residues. The CDR3 bases are TGTGCCAGCAGCCCCCGGTGCAGGGGGGAGACCCAGTGCTTC. Encoded protein: CASSPRCRGETQCF.

The genes are TRBV5-1 and TRBJ1-1; weak D call: TRBD1 (6 bases). The CDR3 has 14 amino acids. Per the germline V gene, CDR1 is SGHRS and CDR2 is YFSETQ. V was trimmed by 4 bases and J by 5 bases, leaving 15 bases between them. CDR3 in DNA: TGCGCCAGCAGCACTGACATCGGGACAACTGAAGCTTTCTTT. This codes for CASSTDIGTTEAFF.

Notes on this clonotype: One junction end does not reproduce the germline sequence, and a read error may be involved. The chain combines TRBV6-1 with TRBJ2-5; D remains ambiguous. Germline V CDR1 and CDR2: MNHNS, SASEGT. This CDR3 contains 13 residues. CDR3 in DNA: TGTGCCAGCAGTGAAATAGACCAAGAGACCCAGCACTTC. Translated, it gives CASSEIDQETQHF.

The chain recombines TRBV20-1 with TRBJ2-2; 8 bases fit TRBD1. V trimming: 2 bases; J trimming: 3 bases; junction bases outside the gene matches: 8. The CDR3 runs to 16 residues. CDR1 is DFQATT and CDR2 is SNEGSKA in the germline V gene (reference sequence). CDR3 protein: CSARRGQGSHTGELFF. CDR3 coding DNA: TGCAGTGCTAGACGTGGACAGGGCTCGCACACCGGGGAGCTGTTTTTT.

This clonotype was seen only once. A read error may account for a junction end that differs from germline. The V gene is TRBV20-1, the J gene TRBJ1-1, with D uncertain. CDR3 length equals 11 residues. The germline V gene has CDR1 DFQATT and CDR2 SNEGSKA (reference sequence). The CDR3 nucleotides are TGCAGTGCTACACCGATCACTAAAGCTTTCTTT. Its translation is CSATPITKAFF.

J is TRBJ2-5 and V is TRBV18; the D gene is possibly TRBD2 (5 bases). Germline V gene lookup returns CDR1 KGHSH and CDR2 LQKENI. V lost 11 bases to trimming and J lost 5 bases, with 15 bases between them. This CDR3 is built from 12 residues. The CDR3, as DNA: TGTGCCTGCCCACCAGCGGACGAGACCCAGTACTTC. Protein: CACPPADETQYF.

This clonotype is classed as medium-sized. The chain has TRBV4-1 and TRBJ1-1; no firm D call. CDR1 MGHRA and CDR2 YSYEKL come from the germline V gene. V lost 1 base, J lost 0 bases, and 9 bases lay in between. The CDR3 extends over 15 amino acids. As DNA, the CDR3 is TGCGCCAGCAGCCAAGTACTACCTATGAACACTGAAGCTTTCTTT. Protein product: CASSQVLPMNTEAFF.

The chain is built from TRBV5-1 and TRBJ2-2; TRBD2 matches at 13 bases. J gave up 9 bases and V 5 bases, and 16 bases lay outside the gene matches. Germline assignment: CDR1 SGHRS and CDR2 YFSETQ. CDR3 length: 18 amino acids. CDR3 nucleotide sequence: TGCGCCAGCAGGCCGGGACTAGCGGGGTATTCTAAGACCAGGGAGCTGTTTTTT. Its protein is CASRPGLAGYSKTRELFF.

Worth noting for this clonotype: In this CDR3 the conserved last residue, phenylalanine or tryptophan, is missing, so a read error is likely. The V and J genes are TRBV29-1 and TRBJ1-2; D is ambiguous. CDR3 length: 17 amino acids. The germline CDR1 and CDR2 sequences are SQVTM and ANQGSEA. This CDR3 is CSGILGLVGGPQGGYTS. CDR3 coding DNA: TGCTCCGGTATCCTAGGTTTGGTTGGCGGGCCACAAGGAGGCTACACCTCC.

A remark on this clonotype: The conserved final phenylalanine or tryptophan is absent from the CDR3, which likely points to a read error. It is unclear where the CDR3 begins or ends on the DNA, so no DNA is shown, and the CDR3 is as TCRdb lists it. V gene TRBV11-3 combines with J gene TRBJ2-5; TRBD1 was called by the table and not checked on the DNA. The CDR3 sequence runs 14 residues, both termini included. In germline, CDR1 is SGHNT, CDR2 YENEEA. CDR3 in amino acids: CASSPRGRGETQCS.

Concerning this clonotype itself: The junction differs from germline at one of its ends, possibly a read error. This chain links TRBV12-3 or TRBV12-4 with TRBJ2-1; TRBD2 aligns across 8 bases. The CDR3 totals 14 residues. The CDR3 spells CAIYQAGVYNDQFF. The CDR3 DNA sequence: TGTGCCATCTACCAAGCGGGAGTCTATAATGACCAGTTCTTC.